This is a list of T cell receptor beta chains from one sample in a study of cytotoxic CD8 clonotypes in ibrutinib-treated CLL. The assay was immunoSEQ multiplex PCR, and TCRdb's table has in-frame clones only and misses some. The sample includes about 330,000 clones, 67% of them seen just once. Sequencing was performed on PBMCs, taken after 36 months of ibrutinib treatment. Source of these receptors: a human donor with chronic lymphocytic leukemia. Each CDR3 is given with its conserved first and last residue. D genes are given only for firm matches. Clone size is not always given. Where it is, it says once, few, many or a class for expanded clones.

clone_size d_call j_call v_call cdr3_nt cdr3_aa
- TRBD1 TRBJ2-2 TRBV2 TGTGCCAGCAGCGTCCATCCGTACCGCGACAGGGCATCAAGTGGGAACACCGGGGAGCTGTTTTTT CASSVHPYRDRASSGNTGELFF
- - TRBJ1-5 TRBV11-3 TGTGCCAGCAGCTTAGACCCTCACAGGGCCGGGGGCAATCAGCCCCAGCATTTT CASSLDPHRAGGNQPQHF
- - TRBJ1-2 TRBV9 TGTGCCAGCAGCCCCGAAGGGCACGGCGGCTATGGCTACACCTTC CASSPEGHGGYGYTF
once TRBD2 TRBJ2-3 TRBV7-2 TGTGCCAGCAGCTCTCAGCGGGAGGGACCAGATACGCAGTATTTT CASSSQREGPDTQYF
- - TRBJ1-3 TRBV9 TGTGCCAGCAGCGCGTATAGAAGTCACTCTGGAAACACCATATATTTT CASSAYRSHSGNTIYF
few - TRBJ1-1 TRBV18 TGTGCCAGCTCATGGGGTGAGGACACTGAAGCTTTCTTT CASSWGEDTEAFF
- - TRBJ2-2 TRBV7-2 TGTGCCAGCAGCCACAGGAACACCGGGGAGCTGTTTTTT CASSHRNTGELFF
- - TRBJ2-5 TRBV11-2 TGTGCCAGCAGCTTATTTTTGGAAGTGTACCAAGAGACCCAGTACTTC CASSLFLEVYQETQYF
few - TRBJ2-5 TRBV29-1 TGCAGCGTTGATTGGGTTTTGCGGGAGACCCAGTACTTC CSVDWVLRETQYF
- - TRBJ1-2 TRBV21-1 TGTGCCAGCAGCAAAGTCCTACCCGACAGGGGGCCCTATGGCTACACCTTC CASSKVLPDRGPYGYTF
- - TRBJ2-3 TRBV25-1 TGTGCCAGCAGTGCTAGCTACTTCACAGATACGCAGTATTTT CASSASYFTDTQYF
- - TRBJ2-1 TRBV5-1 TGCGCCAGCAGCTTGGTTAGGCCGGGACTCTACTCCTACAATGAGCAGTTCTTC CASSLVRPGLYSYNEQFF
- - TRBJ2-7 TRBV7-6 TGTGCCAGCAGCTTAGAGCCAGGGGACGGCATCTACGAGCAGTACTTC CASSLEPGDGIYEQYF
- - TRBJ1-4 TRBV11-3 TGTGCCAGCAGCTTAGACCCCCCTCGGGACATGAATGAAAAACTGTTTTTT CASSLDPPRDMNEKLFF
- - TRBJ2-3 TRBV11-1 TGTGCCAGCCGGGGCGTTACAGATACGCAGTATTTT CASRGVTDTQYF
few - TRBJ2-7 TRBV4-1 TGCGCCAGCAGCCAACAGGATGGTAGCCCCTACGAGCAGTACTTC CASSQQDGSPYEQYF
- TRBD1 TRBJ2-7 TRBV25-1 TGTGCCAGCAGTGAATGGGAGGACAGGGGATCCCACGAGCAGTACTTC CASSEWEDRGSHEQYF
- TRBD1 TRBJ2-1 TRBV15 TGTGCCACGAGAACAGGGGGAAGGAATGAGCAGTTCTTC CATRTGGRNEQFF
few - TRBJ1-5 TRBV7-2 TGTGCCAGCGGCGCCTGGAGCAATCAGCCCCAGCATTTT CASGAWSNQPQHF
few TRBD2 TRBJ2-5 TRBV28 TGTGCCAGCAGAATCCTAGCGGAAGAGACCCAGTACTTC CASRILAEETQYF
- - TRBJ2-1 TRBV27 TGTGCCAGCAGTTTGACTCCGAGCTCCTACAATGAGCAGTTCTTC CASSLTPSSYNEQFF
- - TRBJ2-6 TRBV7-2 TGTGCCAGCAACGAACAGGGTTCTGGGGCCAACGTCCTGACTTTC CASNEQGSGANVLTF
- TRBD1 TRBJ2-2 TRBV25-1 TGTGCCAGCAGTGAACCCCCCAGGGGGCGGAGGACCGGGGAGCTGTTTTTT CASSEPPRGRRTGELFF
- - TRBJ2-7 TRBV18 TGTGCCAGCTCACCGGAGGGGGGGGTTTCCAACGAGCAGTACTTC CASSPEGGVSNEQYF
- - TRBJ2-1 TRBV29-1 TGCAGCGCAAACAGGGTTTCGGATGAGCAGTTCTTC CSANRVSDEQFF
few - TRBJ2-1 TRBV21-1 TGTGCCAGCAGGACCTACGGGGGGCGCAATGAGCAGTTCTTC CASRTYGGRNEQFF
- - TRBJ1-1 TRBV6-1 TGTGCCAGCGGCCTTGGGAGGACGAACACTGAAGCTTTCTTT CASGLGRTNTEAFF
- - TRBJ2-7 TRBV5-6 TGTGCCAGCAGCTGGGGGAGGCAGGCCTACGAGCAGTACTTC CASSWGRQAYEQYF
- - TRBJ2-1 TRBV11-1 TGTGCCAGCAGCTTAAGCTCTGAGCAGTTCTTC CASSLSSEQFF
- - TRBJ2-5 TRBV6-5 TGTGCCAGCAGTCTCATAGAGACCCAGTACTTC CASSLIETQYF
few TRBD2 TRBJ2-1 TRBV7-2 TGTGCCAGCAGCTCGACTAGCGGGTGGGAGCAGTTCTTC CASSSTSGWEQFF
- - TRBJ2-5 TRBV19 TGTGCCAGTGGGGCCTTCCAAGAGACCCAGTACTTC CASGAFQETQYF
- - TRBJ2-7 TRBV11-2 TGTGCCAGCAGCTTAGTAATAAGGAGCGAGCAGTACTTC CASSLVIRSEQYF
- - TRBJ2-7 TRBV6-5 TGTGCCAGCAGACGCCCGGGACTGTACGAGCAGTACTTC CASRRPGLYEQYF
- TRBD1 TRBJ2-7 TRBV2 TGTGCCAGCAGTCTTACAGGGGGGAGCTCCTACGAGCAGTACTTC CASSLTGGSSYEQYF
- TRBD1 TRBJ2-2 TRBV9 TGTGCCAGCAGCGAGACAGGGTCTCTATCCGGGGAGCTGTTTTTT CASSETGSLSGELFF
once - TRBJ2-5 TRBV18 TGTGCCAGCTCACCAGGGGGCGCAAGGCAAGAGACCCAGTACTTC CASSPGGARQETQYF
- TRBD1 TRBJ1-1 TRBV2 TGTGCCCGGACAGGGAGGAACACTGAAGCTTTCTTT CARTGRNTEAFF
- - TRBJ1-1 TRBV2 TGTGCCAGCGGAGACAGGATGAACACTGAAGCTTTCTTT CASGDRMNTEAFF
- - TRBJ2-5 TRBV5-6 TGTGCCAGCAGCCCGGAGACAGTCCAAGAGACCCAGTACTTC CASSPETVQETQYF
- TRBD1 TRBJ2-2 TRBV4-3 TGCGCCAGCAGCCAAGTATACAGGGGGTCGGTCGGGGAGCTGTTTTTT CASSQVYRGSVGELFF
- - TRBJ2-1 TRBV1 TGCACCAGCAGCCAGGCTAGCGGGAGATCTTCCCTCAATGAGCAGTTCTTC CTSSQASGRSSLNEQFF
- - TRBJ2-3 TRBV10-3 TGTGCCATCAGTCTAGGTACAGCAGATACGCAGTATTTT CAISLGTADTQYF
- - TRBJ2-7 TRBV25-1 TGTGCCAGCAGTGAATCCCCCCTCGGACGGACCTACGAGCAGTACTTC CASSESPLGRTYEQYF
- TRBD2 TRBJ2-1 TRBV4-3 TGCGCCAGCAGCCGCCGGGACAGCCTAATACTAGCGGGAGGGTTCTCCTACAATGAGCAGTTCTTC CASSRRDSLILAGGFSYNEQFF